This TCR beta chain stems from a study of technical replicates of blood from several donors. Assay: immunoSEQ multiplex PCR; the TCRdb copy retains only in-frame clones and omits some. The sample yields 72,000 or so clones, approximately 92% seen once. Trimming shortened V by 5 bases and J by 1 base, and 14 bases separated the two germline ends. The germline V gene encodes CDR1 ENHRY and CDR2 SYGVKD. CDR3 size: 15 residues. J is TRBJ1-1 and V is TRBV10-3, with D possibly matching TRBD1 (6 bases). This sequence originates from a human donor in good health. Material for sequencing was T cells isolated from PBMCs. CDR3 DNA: TGTGCCATCAGTTACCTACAGGGACAGAACACTGAAGCTTTCTTT. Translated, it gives CAISYLQGQNTEAFF.